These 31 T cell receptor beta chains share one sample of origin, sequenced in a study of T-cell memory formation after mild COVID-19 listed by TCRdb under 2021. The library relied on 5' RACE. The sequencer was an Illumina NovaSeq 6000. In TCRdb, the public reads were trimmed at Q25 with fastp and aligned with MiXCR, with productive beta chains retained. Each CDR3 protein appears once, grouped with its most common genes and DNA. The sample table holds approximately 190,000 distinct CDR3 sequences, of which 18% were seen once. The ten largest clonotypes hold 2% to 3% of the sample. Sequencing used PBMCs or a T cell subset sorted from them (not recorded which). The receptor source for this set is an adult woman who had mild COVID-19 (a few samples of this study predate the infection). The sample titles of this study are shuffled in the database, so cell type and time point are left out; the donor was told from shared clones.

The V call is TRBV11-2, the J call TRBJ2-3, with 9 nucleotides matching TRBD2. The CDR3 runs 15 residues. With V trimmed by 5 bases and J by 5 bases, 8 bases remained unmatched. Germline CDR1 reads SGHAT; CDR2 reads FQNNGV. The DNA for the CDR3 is TGTGCCAGCAGCCGAGTAGCGGGGGTTGGAGATACGCAGTATTTT. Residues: CASSRVAGVGDTQYF.

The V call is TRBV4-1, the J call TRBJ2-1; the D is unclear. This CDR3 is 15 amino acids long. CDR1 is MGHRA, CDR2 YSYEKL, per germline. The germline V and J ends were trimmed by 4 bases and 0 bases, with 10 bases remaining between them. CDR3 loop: CASSRDFNSYNEQFF. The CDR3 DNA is TGCGCCAGCAGCCGCGACTTTAACTCCTACAATGAGCAGTTCTTC.

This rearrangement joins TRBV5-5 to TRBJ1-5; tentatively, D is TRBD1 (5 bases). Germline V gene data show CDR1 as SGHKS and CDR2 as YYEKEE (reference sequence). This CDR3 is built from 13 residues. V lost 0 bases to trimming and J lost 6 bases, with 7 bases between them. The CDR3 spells CASSLVRGQPQHF. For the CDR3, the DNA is TGTGCCAGCAGCTTGGTTAGGGGTCAGCCCCAGCATTTT.

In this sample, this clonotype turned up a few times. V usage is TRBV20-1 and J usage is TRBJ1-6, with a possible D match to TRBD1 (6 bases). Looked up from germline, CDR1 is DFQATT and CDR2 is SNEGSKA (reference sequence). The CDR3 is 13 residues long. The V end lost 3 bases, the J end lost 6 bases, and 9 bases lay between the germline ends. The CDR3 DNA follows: TGCAGTGCTAGTCTAGGGGGTAATTCACCCCTCCACTTT. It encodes CSASLGGNSPLHF.

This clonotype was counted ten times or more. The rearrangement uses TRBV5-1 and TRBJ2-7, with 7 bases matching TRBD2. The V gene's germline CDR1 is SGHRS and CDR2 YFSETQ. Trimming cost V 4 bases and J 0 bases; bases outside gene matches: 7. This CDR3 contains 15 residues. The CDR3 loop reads CASSPFGGSSYEQYF. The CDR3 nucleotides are TGCGCCAGCAGCCCCTTCGGCGGGAGCTCCTACGAGCAGTACTTC.

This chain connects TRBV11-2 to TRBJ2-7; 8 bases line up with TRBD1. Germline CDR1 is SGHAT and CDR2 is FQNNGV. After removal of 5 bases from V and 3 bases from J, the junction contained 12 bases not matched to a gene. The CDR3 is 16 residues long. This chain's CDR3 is CASSPLRWDRNYEQYF. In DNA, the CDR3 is TGTGCCAGCAGCCCCTTAAGGTGGGACAGGAACTACGAGCAGTACTTC.

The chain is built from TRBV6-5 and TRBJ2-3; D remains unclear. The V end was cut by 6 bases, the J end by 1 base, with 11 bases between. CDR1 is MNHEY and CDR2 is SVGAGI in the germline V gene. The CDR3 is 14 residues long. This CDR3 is CASRAASGTDTQYF. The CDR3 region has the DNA TGTGCCAGCAGGGCAGCGAGTGGCACAGATACGCAGTATTTT.

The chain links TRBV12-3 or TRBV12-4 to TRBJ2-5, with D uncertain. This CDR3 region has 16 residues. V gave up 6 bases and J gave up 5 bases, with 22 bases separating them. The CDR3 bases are TGTGCCAGCAGCCAAGTAAAGGGCACGGCAAGGGAGACCCAGTACTTC. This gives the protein CASSQVKGTARETQYF.

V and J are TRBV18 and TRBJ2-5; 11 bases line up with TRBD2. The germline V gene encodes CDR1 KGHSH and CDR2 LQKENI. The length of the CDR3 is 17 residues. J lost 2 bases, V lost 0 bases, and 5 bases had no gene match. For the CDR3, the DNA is TGTGCCAGCTCACCACCGGGGCTAGCGGGGGGACAAGAGACCCAGTACTTC. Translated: CASSPPGLAGGQETQYF.

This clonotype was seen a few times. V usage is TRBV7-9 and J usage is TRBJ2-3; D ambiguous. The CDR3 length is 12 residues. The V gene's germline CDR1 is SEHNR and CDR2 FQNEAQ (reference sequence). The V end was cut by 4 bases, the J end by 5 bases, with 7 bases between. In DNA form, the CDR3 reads TGTGCCAGCAGCTCCTGGGGAGATACGCAGTATTTT. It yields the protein CASSSWGDTQYF.

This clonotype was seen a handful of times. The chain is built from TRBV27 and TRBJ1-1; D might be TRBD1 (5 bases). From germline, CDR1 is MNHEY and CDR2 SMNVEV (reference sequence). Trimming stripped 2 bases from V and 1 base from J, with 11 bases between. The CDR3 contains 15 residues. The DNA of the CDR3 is TGTGCCAGCAGTTTAGGTATAACAGGGAACACTGAAGCTTTCTTT. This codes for CASSLGITGNTEAFF.

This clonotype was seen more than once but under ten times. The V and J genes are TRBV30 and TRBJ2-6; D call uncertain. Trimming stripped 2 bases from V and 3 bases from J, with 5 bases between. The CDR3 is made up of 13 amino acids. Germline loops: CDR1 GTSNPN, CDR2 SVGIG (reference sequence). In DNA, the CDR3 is TGTGCCTGGAGTCTTCTTGGGGCCAACGTCCTGACTTTC. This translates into CAWSLLGANVLTF.

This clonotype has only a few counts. CDR3 loop: CSVGVPGANVLTF. The CDR3 nucleotides are TGCAGCGTTGGGGTTCCTGGGGCCAACGTCCTGACTTTC. The chain carries TRBV29-1 and TRBJ2-6, with D unresolved. The germline CDR1 and CDR2 sequences are SQVTM and ANQGSEA. The CDR3 is 13 residues long. Trimming left V 4 bases short and J 2 bases short, with 6 bases between.

The CDR3 region has the DNA TGTGCCAGCAGTTTTGGGACAGGGCGCAATCAGCCCCAGCATTTT. This codes for CASSFGTGRNQPQHF. The rearrangement joins TRBV12-3 or TRBV12-4 to TRBJ1-5; TRBD1 matches 9 bases. This CDR3 contains 15 residues. J was trimmed by 2 bases and V by 3 bases; bases with no gene match: 2.

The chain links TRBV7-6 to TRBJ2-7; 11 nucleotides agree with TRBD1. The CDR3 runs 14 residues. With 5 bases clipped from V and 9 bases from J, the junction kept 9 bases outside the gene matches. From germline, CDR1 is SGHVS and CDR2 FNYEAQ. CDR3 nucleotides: TGTGCCAGCAGCCCTTACGGACAGGGGGCCTTGCAGTACTTC. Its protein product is CASSPYGQGALQYF.

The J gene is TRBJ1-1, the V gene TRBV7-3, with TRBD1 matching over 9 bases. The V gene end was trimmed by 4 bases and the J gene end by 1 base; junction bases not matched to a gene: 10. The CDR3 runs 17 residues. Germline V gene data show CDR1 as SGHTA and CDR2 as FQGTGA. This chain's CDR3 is CASSSRGGDRANTEAFF. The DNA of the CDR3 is TGTGCCAGCAGCTCGAGGGGCGGGGACAGGGCGAACACTGAAGCTTTCTTT.

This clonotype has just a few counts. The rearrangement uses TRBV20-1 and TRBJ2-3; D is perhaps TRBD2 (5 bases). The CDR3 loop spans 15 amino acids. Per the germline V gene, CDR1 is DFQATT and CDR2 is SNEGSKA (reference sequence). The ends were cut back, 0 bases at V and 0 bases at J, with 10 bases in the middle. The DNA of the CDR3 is TGCAGTGCTAGAGATCGAGGGTCTAGCACAGATACGCAGTATTTT. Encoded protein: CSARDRGSSTDTQYF.

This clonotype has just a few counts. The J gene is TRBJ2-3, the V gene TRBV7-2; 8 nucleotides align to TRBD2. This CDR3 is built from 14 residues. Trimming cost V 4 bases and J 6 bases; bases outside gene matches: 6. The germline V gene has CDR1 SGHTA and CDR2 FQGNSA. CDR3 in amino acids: CASSSGLALDTQYF. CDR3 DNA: TGTGCCAGCAGCTCCGGACTAGCCTTGGATACGCAGTATTTT. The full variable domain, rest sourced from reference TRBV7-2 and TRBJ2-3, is GAGVSQSPSNKVTEKGKDVELRCDPISGHTALYWYRQSLGQGLEFLIYFQGNSAPDKSGLPSDRFSAERTGGSVSTLTIQRTQQEDSAVYLCASSSGLALDTQYFGPGTRLTVL.

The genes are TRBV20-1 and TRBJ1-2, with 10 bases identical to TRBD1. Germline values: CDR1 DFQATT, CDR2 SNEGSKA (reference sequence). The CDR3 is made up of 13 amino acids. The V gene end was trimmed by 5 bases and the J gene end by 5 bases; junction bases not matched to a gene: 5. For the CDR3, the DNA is TGCAGTGCTTCGACAGGGGGCGCGTATGGCTACACCTTC. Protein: CSASTGGAYGYTF.

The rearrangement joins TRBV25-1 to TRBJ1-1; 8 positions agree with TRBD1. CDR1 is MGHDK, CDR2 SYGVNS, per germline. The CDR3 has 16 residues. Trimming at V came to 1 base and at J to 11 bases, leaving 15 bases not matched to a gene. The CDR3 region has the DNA TGTGCCAGCAGTGAATTAGGGGGCAGGGGGCGCCGGGGGGCTTTCTTT. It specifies CASSELGGRGRRGAFF. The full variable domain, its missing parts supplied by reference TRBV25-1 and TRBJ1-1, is EADIYQTPRYLVIGTGKKITLECSQTMGHDKMYWYQQDPGMELHLIHYSYGVNSTEKGDLSSESTVSRIRTEHFPLTLESARPSHTSQYLCASSELGGRGRRGAFFGQGTRLTVV.

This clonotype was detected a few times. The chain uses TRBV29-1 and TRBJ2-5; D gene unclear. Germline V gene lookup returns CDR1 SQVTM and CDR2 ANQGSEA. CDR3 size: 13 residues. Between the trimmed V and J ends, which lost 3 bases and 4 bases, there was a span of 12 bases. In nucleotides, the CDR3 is TGCAGCGTTGAGACCGTGAACGTAGAGACCCAGTACTTC. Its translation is CSVETVNVETQYF.

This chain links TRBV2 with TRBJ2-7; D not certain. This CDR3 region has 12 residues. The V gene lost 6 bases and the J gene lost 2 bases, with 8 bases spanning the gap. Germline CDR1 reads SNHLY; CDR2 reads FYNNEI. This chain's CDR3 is CASSISAYEQYF. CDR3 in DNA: TGTGCCAGCAGCATTTCCGCCTACGAGCAGTACTTC.

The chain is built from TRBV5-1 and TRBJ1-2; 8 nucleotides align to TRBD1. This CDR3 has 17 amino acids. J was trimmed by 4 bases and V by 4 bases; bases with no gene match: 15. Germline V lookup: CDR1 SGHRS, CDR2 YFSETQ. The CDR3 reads CASSPPMKDRGSYGYTF. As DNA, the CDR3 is TGCGCCAGCAGCCCCCCGATGAAAGACAGGGGCTCCTATGGCTACACCTTC.

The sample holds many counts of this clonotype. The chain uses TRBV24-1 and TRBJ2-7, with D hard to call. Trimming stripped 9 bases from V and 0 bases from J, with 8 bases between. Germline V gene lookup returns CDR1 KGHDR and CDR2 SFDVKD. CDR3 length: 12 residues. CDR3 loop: CATADSSYEQYF. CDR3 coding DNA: TGTGCCACCGCCGATTCCTCCTACGAGCAGTACTTC.

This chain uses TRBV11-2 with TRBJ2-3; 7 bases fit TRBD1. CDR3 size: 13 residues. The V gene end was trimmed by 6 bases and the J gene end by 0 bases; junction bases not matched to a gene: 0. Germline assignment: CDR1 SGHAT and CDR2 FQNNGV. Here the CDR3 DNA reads TGTGCCAGCAGGGGACAGAGCACAGATACGCAGTATTTT. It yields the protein CASRGQSTDTQYF. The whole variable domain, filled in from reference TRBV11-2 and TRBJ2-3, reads EAGVAQSPRYKIIEKRQSVAFWCNPISGHATLYWYQQILGQGPKLLIQFQNNGVVDDSQLPKDRFSAERLKGVDSTLKIQPAKLEDSAVYLCASRGQSTDTQYFGPGTRLTVL.

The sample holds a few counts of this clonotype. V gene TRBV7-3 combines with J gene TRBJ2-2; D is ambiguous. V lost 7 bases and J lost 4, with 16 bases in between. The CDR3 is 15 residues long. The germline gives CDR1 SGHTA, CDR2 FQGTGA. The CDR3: CASTLGPRGTGELFF. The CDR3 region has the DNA TGTGCCAGCACCCTCGGACCACGAGGCACCGGGGAGCTGTTTTTT.

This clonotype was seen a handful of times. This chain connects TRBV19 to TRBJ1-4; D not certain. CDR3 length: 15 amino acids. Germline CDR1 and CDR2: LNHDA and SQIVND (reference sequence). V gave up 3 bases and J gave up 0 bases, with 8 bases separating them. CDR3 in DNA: TGTGCCAGTAGTATGATTGGGGCAACTAATGAAAAACTGTTTTTT. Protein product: CASSMIGATNEKLFF.

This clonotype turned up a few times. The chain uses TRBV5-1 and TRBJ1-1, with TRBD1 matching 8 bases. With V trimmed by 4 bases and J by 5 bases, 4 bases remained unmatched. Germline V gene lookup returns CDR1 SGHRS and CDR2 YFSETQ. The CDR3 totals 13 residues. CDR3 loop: CASSLRTGTEAFF. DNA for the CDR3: TGCGCCAGCAGCCTACGGACAGGGACTGAAGCTTTCTTT.

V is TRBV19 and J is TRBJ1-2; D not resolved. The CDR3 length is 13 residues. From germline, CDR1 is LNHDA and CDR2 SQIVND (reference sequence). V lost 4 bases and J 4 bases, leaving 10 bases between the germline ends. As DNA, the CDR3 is TGTGCCAGTAGTAGCCAGCCCGCCTATGGCTACACCTTC. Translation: CASSSQPAYGYTF. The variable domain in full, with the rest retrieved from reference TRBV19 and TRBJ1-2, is DGGITQSPKYLFRKEGQNVTLSCEQNLNHDAMYWYRQDPGQGLRLIYYSQIVNDFQKGDIAEGYSVSREKKESFPLTVTSAQKNPTAFYLCASSSQPAYGYTFGSGTRLTVV.

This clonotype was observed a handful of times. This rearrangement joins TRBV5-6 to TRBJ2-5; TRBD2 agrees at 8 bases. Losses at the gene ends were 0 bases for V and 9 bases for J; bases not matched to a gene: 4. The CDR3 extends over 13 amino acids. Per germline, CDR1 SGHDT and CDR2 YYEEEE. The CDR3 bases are TGTGCCAGCAGCTTGGCCCTAGCGGGTGCCCAGTACTTC. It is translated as CASSLALAGAQYF.

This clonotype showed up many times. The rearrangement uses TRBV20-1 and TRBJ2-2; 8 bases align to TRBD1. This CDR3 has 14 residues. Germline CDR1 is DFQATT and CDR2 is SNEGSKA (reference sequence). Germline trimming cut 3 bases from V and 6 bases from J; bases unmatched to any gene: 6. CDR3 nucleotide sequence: TGCAGTGCTAGCAAGGCAGGGGGCGCCGGGGAGCTGTTTTTT. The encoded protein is CSASKAGGAGELFF.